This T cell receptor (beta chain) stems from a study of T cell changes during pregnancy in multiple sclerosis (dated by TCRdb to about 2019). Turning to the overall study: The study looked at changes in the T cell repertoire across pregnancy in women with multiple sclerosis.

The protocol used for the library was the immunoSEQ multiplex PCR assay. TCRdb obtained this table from immuneACCESS and retained in-frame rearrangements with V and J assigned. These tables miss some clones; where compared with another copy, unresolved V genes account for less than half of the shortfall, and the remainder is unexplained. This sample is represented by about 51,000 clones; around 94% of them were singletons. Clones ranked in the top ten supply approximately 0.59% of the sample. This clone was detected a few times. Its antigen remains undetermined. No base qualities exist here, and no much larger clone lies one base off it. Taken from cysteine to phenylalanine, the CDR3 has 14 residues. The DNA shown is the 42-base CDR3, in frame from base 1. At the junction V is shortened by 1 base and J by 4 bases, with 10 bases in between. The CDR1 and CDR2 encoded by the germline V gene are MGHRA and YSYEKL.

The rearranged chain carries TRBV4-1 and TRBJ1-1, with TRBD1 perhaps the D gene, on 5 matching bases. The sample in question was CD4+ T cells from peripheral blood mononuclear cells, obtained in the second trimester of pregnancy. The clonotype comes from a female donor with multiple sclerosis, enrolled in a pregnancy study. The DNA sequence is given as TGCGCCAGCAGCCAAGTTCTACAGGCCACTGAAGCTTTCTTT. This codes for CASSQVLQATEAFF.